The sequence of this T cell receptor beta chain was determined in a study of regulatory T cells in long-lasting Graves disease. CDR1 is SEHNR, CDR2 FQNEAQ, per germline (reference sequence). The CDR3 runs 13 residues. Trimming took off 0 bases at V and 7 bases at J, with 7 bases between the two ends. This clonotype was recorded a few times. To make TCR beta libraries, researchers used iRepertoire HTBI primers and Arm-PCR of CDR3 regions. Original processing methods: About 60 TRBV and some 14 TRBJ segments were identified across samples. Using its own MiXCR run on the multiplex PCR reads, TCRdb lists one record per CDR3 protein. Clone size and V and J calls follow TCRdb, not the original study. There are 700,000 or so distinct CDR3 sequences in the sample; around 30% occur only once, and around 42% lies in the top ten. As to time point: persistent/refractory GD, antithyroid drugs over 5 years with positive TRAb. The TCR library was made from RNA extracted from PBMCs.

This TCR was recovered from a female donor with Graves disease. Sequenced here: peripheral blood mononuclear cells (PBMCs), sampled when the disease was refractory, from a patient treated with antithyroid drugs. The chain uses TRBV7-9 and TRBJ2-1; no clear D. The CDR3 protein is CASSLAGSNEQFF. CDR3 nucleotides: TGTGCCAGCAGCTTAGCAGGGTCGAATGAGCAGTTCTTC.